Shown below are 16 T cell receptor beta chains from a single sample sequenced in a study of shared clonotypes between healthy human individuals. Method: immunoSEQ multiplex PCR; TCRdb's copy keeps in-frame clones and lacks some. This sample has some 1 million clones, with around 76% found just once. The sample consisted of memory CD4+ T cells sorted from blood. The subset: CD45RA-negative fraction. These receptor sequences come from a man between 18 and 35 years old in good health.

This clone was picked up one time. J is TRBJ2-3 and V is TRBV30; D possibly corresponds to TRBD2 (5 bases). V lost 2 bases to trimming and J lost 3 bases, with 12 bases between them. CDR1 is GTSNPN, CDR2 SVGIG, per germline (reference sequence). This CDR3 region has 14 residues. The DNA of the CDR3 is TGTGCCTGGAGTCCCCGACGGGGAACAGATACGCAGTATTTT. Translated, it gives CAWSPRRGTDTQYF.

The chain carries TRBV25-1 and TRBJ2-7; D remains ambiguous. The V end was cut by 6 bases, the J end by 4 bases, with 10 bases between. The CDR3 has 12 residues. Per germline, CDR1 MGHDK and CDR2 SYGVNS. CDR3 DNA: TGTGCCAGCAGGCCCGGGCCTTACGAGCAGTACTTC. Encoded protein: CASRPGPYEQYF.

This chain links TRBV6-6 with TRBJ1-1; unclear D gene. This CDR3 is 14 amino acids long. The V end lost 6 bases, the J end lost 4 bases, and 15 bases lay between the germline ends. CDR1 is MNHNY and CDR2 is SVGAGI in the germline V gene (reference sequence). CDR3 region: CASRAEDLGTEAFF. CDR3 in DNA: TGTGCCAGCAGGGCGGAAGACCTTGGCACTGAAGCTTTCTTT.

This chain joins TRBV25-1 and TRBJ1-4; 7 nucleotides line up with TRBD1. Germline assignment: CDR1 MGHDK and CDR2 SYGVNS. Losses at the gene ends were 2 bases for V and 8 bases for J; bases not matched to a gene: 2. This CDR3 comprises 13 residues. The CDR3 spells CASSEGDREKLFF. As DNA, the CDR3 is TGTGCCAGCAGTGAAGGGGACAGAGAAAAACTGTTTTTT.

The CDR3 spells CASNPSYYEQYF. The CDR3 DNA is TGTGCCAGCAACCCAAGTTACTACGAGCAGTACTTC. The gene calls are TRBV2 and TRBJ2-7, with D hard to call. With 7 bases removed from V and 3 bases from J, the gap between germline ends came to 10 bases. Germline CDR1 SNHLY, CDR2 FYNNEI. The CDR3 contains 12 residues.

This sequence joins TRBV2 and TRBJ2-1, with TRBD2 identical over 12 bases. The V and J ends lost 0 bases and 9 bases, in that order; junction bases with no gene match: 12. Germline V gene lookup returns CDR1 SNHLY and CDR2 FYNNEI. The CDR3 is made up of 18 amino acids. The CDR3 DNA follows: TGTGCCAGCAGTGAAGCGCAATTGGGACTAGCGGGTAGAAGTGAGCAGTTCTTC. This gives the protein CASSEAQLGLAGRSEQFF.

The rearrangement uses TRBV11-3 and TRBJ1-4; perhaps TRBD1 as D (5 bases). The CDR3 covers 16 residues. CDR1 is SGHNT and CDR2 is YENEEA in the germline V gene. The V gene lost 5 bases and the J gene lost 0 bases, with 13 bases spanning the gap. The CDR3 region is CASSDGGSATNEKLFF. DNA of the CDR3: TGTGCCAGCAGCGACGGGGGGAGTGCAACTAATGAAAAACTGTTTTTT.

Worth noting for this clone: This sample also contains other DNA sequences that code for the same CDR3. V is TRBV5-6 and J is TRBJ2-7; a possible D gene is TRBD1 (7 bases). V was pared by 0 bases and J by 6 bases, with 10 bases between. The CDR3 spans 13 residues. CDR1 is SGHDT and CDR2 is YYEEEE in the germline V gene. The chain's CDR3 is CASSLGQGGEQYF. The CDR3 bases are TGTGCCAGCAGCTTGGGACAGGGAGGCGAGCAGTACTTC.

This CDR3 is CASSTGKGDQPQHF. DNA of the CDR3: TGTGCCAGCAGTACAGGGAAGGGGGATCAGCCCCAGCATTTT. The rearrangement links TRBV6-6 to TRBJ1-5; maybe TRBD1 (6 bases). V gave up 5 bases and J gave up 5 bases, with 13 bases separating them. Germline V CDR1 and CDR2: MNHNY, SVGAGI (reference sequence). The CDR3 sequence is 14 residues long.

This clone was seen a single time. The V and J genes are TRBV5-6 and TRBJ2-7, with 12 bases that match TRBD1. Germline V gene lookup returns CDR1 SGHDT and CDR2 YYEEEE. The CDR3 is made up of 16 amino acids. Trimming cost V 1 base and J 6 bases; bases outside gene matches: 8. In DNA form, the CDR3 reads TGTGCCAGCAGCTTGATTTCGGGACAGGGGGCCACCGAGCAGTACTTC. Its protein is CASSLISGQGATEQYF. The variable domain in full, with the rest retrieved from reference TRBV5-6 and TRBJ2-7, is DAGVTQSPTHLIKTRGQQVTLRCSPKSGHDTVSWYQQALGQGPQFIFQYYEEEERQRGNFPDRFSGHQFPNYSSELNVNALLLGDSALYLCASSLISGQGATEQYFGPGTRLTVT.

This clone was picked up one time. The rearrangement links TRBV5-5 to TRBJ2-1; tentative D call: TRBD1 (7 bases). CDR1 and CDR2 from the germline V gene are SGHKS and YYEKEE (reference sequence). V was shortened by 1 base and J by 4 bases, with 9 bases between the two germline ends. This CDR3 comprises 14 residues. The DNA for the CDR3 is TGTGCCAGCAGCTTGCCAGGGGGGTACAATGAGCAGTTCTTC. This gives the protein CASSLPGGYNEQFF.

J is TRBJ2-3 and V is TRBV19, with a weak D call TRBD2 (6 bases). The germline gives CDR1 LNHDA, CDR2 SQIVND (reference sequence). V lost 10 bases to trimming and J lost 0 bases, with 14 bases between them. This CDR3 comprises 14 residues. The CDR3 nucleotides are TGTGCCACCTCCGGACTAACGAGCACAGATACGCAGTATTTT. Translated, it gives CATSGLTSTDTQYF.

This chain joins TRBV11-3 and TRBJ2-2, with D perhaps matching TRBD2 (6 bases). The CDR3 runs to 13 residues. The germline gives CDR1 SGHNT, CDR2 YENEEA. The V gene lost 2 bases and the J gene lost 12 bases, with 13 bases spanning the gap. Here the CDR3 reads CASSLSPGGKLFF. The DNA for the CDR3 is TGTGCCAGCAGCTTATCGCCTGGAGGGAAGCTGTTTTTT.

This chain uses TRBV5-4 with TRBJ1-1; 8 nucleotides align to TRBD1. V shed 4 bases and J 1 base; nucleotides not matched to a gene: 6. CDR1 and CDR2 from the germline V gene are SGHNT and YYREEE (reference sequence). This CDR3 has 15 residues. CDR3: CASSHPQGANTEAFF. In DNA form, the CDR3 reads TGTGCCAGCAGCCATCCTCAGGGGGCGAACACTGAAGCTTTCTTT.

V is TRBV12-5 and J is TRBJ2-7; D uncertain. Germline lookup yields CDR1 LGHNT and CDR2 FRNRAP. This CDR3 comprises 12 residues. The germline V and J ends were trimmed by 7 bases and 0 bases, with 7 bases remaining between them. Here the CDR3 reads CASARTSYEQYF. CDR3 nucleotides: TGTGCTAGTGCCAGGACCTCCTACGAGCAGTACTTC.

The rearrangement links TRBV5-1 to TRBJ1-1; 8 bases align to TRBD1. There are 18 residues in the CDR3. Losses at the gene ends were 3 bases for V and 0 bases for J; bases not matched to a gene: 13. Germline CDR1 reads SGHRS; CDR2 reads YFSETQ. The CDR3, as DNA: TGCGCCAGCAGCTGTCCGGGACAGGTGATGATTATGAACACTGAAGCTTTCTTT. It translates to CASSCPGQVMIMNTEAFF.